Each of the 14 T cell receptor beta chains below was sequenced from the same sample in a study of blood T cell repertoires in COVID-19. TCRdb's table, derived via immunoSEQ multiplex PCR, lists solely in-frame clones and lacks some. The sample carries approximately 260,000 clones, 82% recorded once. Sequencing was carried out using peripheral blood. Receptors were obtained from a woman aged 80 or older with active or convalescent COVID-19.

As regards this clone: Germline is not matched at one junction end, which may reflect a read error. V usage is TRBV5-4 and J usage is TRBJ2-1; TRBD1 agrees at 7 bases. Looked up from germline, CDR1 is SGHNT and CDR2 is YYREEE (reference sequence). This CDR3 comprises 15 residues. DNA of the CDR3: TGTGCCAGCAGCTTAGGGCAGGGGGTCTACGATGAGCAGTTCTTC. This codes for CASSLGQGVYDEQFF.

The DNA for the CDR3 is TGCGCCAGCAGCTTGCCTAGCGGGGGAGGAAGTGAGCAGTTCTTC. Its translation is CASSLPSGGGSEQFF. The chain uses TRBV5-1 and TRBJ2-1; 10 nucleotides agree with TRBD2. V shed 1 base and J 9 bases; nucleotides not matched to a gene: 7. CDR3 size: 15 residues. Germline CDR1 and CDR2: SGHRS and YFSETQ.

This clone was seen once. The V gene is TRBV5-4, the J gene TRBJ1-2; 8 bases map to TRBD1. This CDR3 is built from 15 residues. Germline V CDR1 and CDR2: SGHNT, YYREEE (reference sequence). J gave up 7 bases and V 2 bases, and 10 bases lay outside the gene matches. Written as DNA, the CDR3 is TGTGCCAGCAGCTTCCGGACAGGGATGGCGGCTGGCTACACCTTC. Protein sequence: CASSFRTGMAAGYTF.

The chain employs TRBV28 and TRBJ2-5, with D possibly TRBD1 on 5 matching bases. There are 14 residues in the CDR3. CDR1 and CDR2 from the germline V gene are MDHEN and SYDVKM. Trimming took 7 bases from V and 3 from J, leaving 15 bases between them. The CDR3 is CASIQPGHKETQYF. CDR3 coding DNA: TGTGCCAGCATCCAACCCGGACATAAAGAGACCCAGTACTTC.

With respect to this clone: Other nucleotide sequences in the sample specify the same CDR3. This chain connects TRBV11-3 to TRBJ2-1, with 8 positions matching TRBD2. V dropped 1 base and J dropped 3; count of bases not matched to a gene: 2. CDR3 size: 15 residues. Germline CDR1 reads SGHNT; CDR2 reads YENEEA. The CDR3 nucleotides are TGTGCCAGCAGCTTAGGCACTAGCGGCTACAATGAGCAGTTCTTC. It codes for CASSLGTSGYNEQFF.

This rearrangement joins TRBV5-1 to TRBJ2-2, with 7 bases lining up with TRBD1. J gave up 6 bases and V 7 bases, and 6 bases lay outside the gene matches. This CDR3 spans 13 amino acids. The germline CDR1 and CDR2 sequences are SGHRS and YFSETQ. CDR3 coding DNA: TGCGCCAGCGGACCGACAGGGCCCGGGGAGCTGTTTTTT. It specifies CASGPTGPGELFF.

The V gene is TRBV5-1, the J gene TRBJ2-7; tentatively, D is TRBD2 (5 bases). The CDR3 spans 14 residues. Trimming cost V 4 bases and J 1 base, with 12 bases left between them. Germline assignment: CDR1 SGHRS and CDR2 YFSETQ. CDR3 sequence: CASSTQSGSYEQYF. CDR3 sequence (DNA): TGCGCCAGCAGCACCCAGAGCGGTTCCTACGAGCAGTACTTC.

The chain uses TRBV5-4 and TRBJ1-2; D gene ambiguous. From germline, CDR1 is SGHNT and CDR2 YYREEE (reference sequence). This CDR3 has 14 residues. V shed 0 bases and J shed 8 bases, with 14 bases lying between them. CDR3 in amino acids: CASSLVGGNGGYTF. CDR3 DNA sequence: TGTGCCAGCAGCTTGGTTGGAGGGAATGGGGGCTACACCTTC.

This chain links TRBV27 with TRBJ2-3; the match to TRBD1 covers 9 bases. CDR3 size: 16 residues. The V gene's germline CDR1 is MNHEY and CDR2 SMNVEV (reference sequence). V trimming: 5 bases; J trimming: 3 bases; junction bases outside the gene matches: 9. The CDR3 loop is CASSQSGTGSTDTQYF. The CDR3, as DNA: TGTGCCAGCAGTCAATCCGGGACAGGGTCGACAGATACGCAGTATTTT.

This rearrangement joins TRBV11-3 to TRBJ2-1, with 11 positions matching TRBD2. The CDR3 consists of 15 residues. J was trimmed by 5 bases and V by 4 bases; bases with no gene match: 4. Germline V gives CDR1 SGHNT, CDR2 YENEEA. The CDR3 loop reads CASSSGTSGHNEQFF. DNA for the CDR3: TGTGCCAGCAGCTCCGGGACTAGCGGCCACAATGAGCAGTTCTTC.

The rearrangement uses TRBV11-2 and TRBJ2-7, with 9 bases fitting TRBD1. The CDR3 consists of 13 residues. The V segment lost 7 bases and the J segment 7 bases; nucleotides outside the gene matches: 8. Germline assignment: CDR1 SGHAT and CDR2 FQNNGV. The CDR3 DNA is TGTGCCAGCATCACGACAGGGGGACGTGAGCAGTACTTC. This gives the protein CASITTGGREQYF.

The chain couples TRBV5-8 to TRBJ2-7, with 7 bases identical to TRBD1. This CDR3 has 14 residues. After removal of 4 bases from V and 3 bases from J, the junction contained 7 bases not matched to a gene. CDR1 and CDR2 from the germline V gene are SGHTS and YDEGEE. CDR3: CASSRTGLNYEQYF. CDR3 DNA sequence: TGTGCCAGCAGCCGGACAGGCCTGAACTACGAGCAGTACTTC.

The gene calls are TRBV19 and TRBJ1-2; TRBD1 agrees at 9 bases. The CDR3 is made up of 15 amino acids. V was clipped by 6 bases and J by 3 bases; unmatched bases: 8. CDR1 and CDR2 (germline): LNHDA, SQIVND (reference sequence). The CDR3 coding sequence is TGTGCCAGTAGAGCCGGGACAGGGAAGCACTATGGCTACACCTTC. Amino acids: CASRAGTGKHYGYTF.

This rearrangement joins TRBV10-3 to TRBJ2-7, with D maybe TRBD1 (7 bases). This CDR3 has 15 amino acids. Germline lookup yields CDR1 ENHRY and CDR2 SYGVKD. The V and J ends lost 5 bases and 3 bases respectively, with 17 bases between them. CDR3 protein: CAISPGGTVDYEQYF. CDR3 nucleotide sequence: TGTGCCATCAGTCCTGGGGGGACAGTTGACTACGAGCAGTACTTC.